The clone carrying this T cell receptor (beta chain) was detected only once. The data were obtained in a study of blood T cell repertoires in COVID-19. Looking at the study overall: The United States, Italy and Spain were the sources of the acute and convalescent COVID-19 samples. T cells, B-cell-depleted T cells, or PBMCs supplied cDNA or gDNA.

Germline trimming cut 4 bases from V and 2 bases from J; bases unmatched to any gene: 8. Germline values: CDR1 SGHVS, CDR2 FNYEAQ. The CDR3 runs to 16 residues. Original methodology: How many nucleated cells were present was estimated from reference gene primer amplification. Clones were sequenced by immunoSEQ multiplex PCR, and TCRdb holds only the in-frame ones, with some missing. V, J and clone size are taken as reported in that table, and D and trimming were inferred from the DNA itself. The data hold roughly 200,000 clones, with approximately 85% observed a single time. The receptor's source is a human donor with active or convalescent COVID-19. The donor label of this sample is uncertain. Material for sequencing was peripheral blood. This chain connects TRBV7-6 to TRBJ1-3; 7 nucleotides agree with TRBD1. This chain's CDR3 is CASSWTDRVPGNTIYF. The CDR3 bases are TGTGCCAGCAGCTGGACTGACAGGGTCCCTGGAAACACCATATATTTT. The variable domain in full, with the rest retrieved from reference TRBV7-6 and TRBJ1-3, is GAGVSQSPRYKVTKRGQDVALRCDPISGHVSLYWYRQALGQGPEFLTYFNYEAQQDKSGLPNDRFSAERPEGSISTLTIQRTEQRDSAMYRCASSWTDRVPGNTIYFGEGSWLTVV.